These 32 T cell receptor beta chains were sequenced from one sample in a study of blood T cells in healthy people across ages. Together with a sample-barcoded 5' primer, a J-beta primer mix was included in a second PCR lasting about 6 to 11 cycles. Via MiXCR, TCRdb re-called the 5' RACE reads, giving one row per CDR3 protein. The sample lists more than 1,400,000 distinct CDR3 sequences, approximately 40% occurring once. Sequencing was done on a sample of blood. The receptor set was obtained from a young woman in good health.

The sample holds a few counts of this clonotype. The J gene is TRBJ2-7, the V gene TRBV2; D unclear. Germline V CDR1 and CDR2: SNHLY, FYNNEI. The length of the CDR3 is 13 residues. The V end lost 2 bases, the J end lost 3 bases, and 8 bases lay between the germline ends. The CDR3 loop reads CASSENADYEQYF. DNA of the CDR3: TGTGCCAGCAGTGAAAATGCCGACTACGAGCAGTACTTC.

This chain connects TRBV29-1 to TRBJ1-2; D not resolved. The V gene lost 6 bases and the J gene lost 3 bases, with 11 bases spanning the gap. The CDR3 totals 12 residues. Germline lookup yields CDR1 SQVTM and CDR2 ANQGSEA. For the CDR3, the DNA is TGCAGCGTAATATTCCGGGACTATGGCTACACCTTC. Amino acids: CSVIFRDYGYTF.

The V gene is TRBV20-1, the J gene TRBJ1-1, with TRBD1 identical over 12 bases. Germline trimming cut 0 bases from V and 6 bases from J; bases unmatched to any gene: 11. This CDR3 comprises 17 residues. Germline CDR1 reads DFQATT; CDR2 reads SNEGSKA (reference sequence). The CDR3 DNA reads as TGCAGTGCTAGAGATTCGGGACAGGGGGCGCGGGAGGCTGAAGCTTTCTTT. Protein product: CSARDSGQGAREAEAFF.

The V call is TRBV20-1, the J call TRBJ2-3, with 12 bases aligning to TRBD2. Per the germline V gene, CDR1 is DFQATT and CDR2 is SNEGSKA (reference sequence). After removal of 5 bases from V and 4 bases from J, the junction contained 16 bases not matched to a gene. This CDR3 is 18 amino acids long. CDR3 amino acids: CSALRLAGALISPDTQYF. In DNA form, the CDR3 reads TGCAGTGCTCTGCGACTAGCGGGGGCCCTAATCTCCCCAGATACGCAGTATTTT.

As to this clonotype: The junction shows a germline mismatch at one end, possibly a read error. The CDR3 sequence: CASIAGDEQFF. CDR3 nucleotide sequence: TGCGCCAGCATCGCAGGAGATGAGCAGTTCTTC. The chain has TRBV6-5 and TRBJ2-1; no clear D gene. Germline-derived CDR1 and CDR2 are MNHEY and SVGAGI. The CDR3 runs to 11 residues.

V usage is TRBV10-3 and J usage is TRBJ2-7; TRBD1 matches at 11 bases. The ends lost 6 bases at V and 7 bases at J; junction bases unmatched: 8. The germline V gene encodes CDR1 ENHRY and CDR2 SYGVKD. CDR3 length: 14 amino acids. CDR3 nucleotides: TGTGCCATCAGCGGACAGGGGGCGCCTCAGGAGCAGTACTTC. It codes for CAISGQGAPQEQYF.

The J gene is TRBJ1-2, the V gene TRBV28; TRBD1 is a possible D gene (5 bases). The germline V gene has CDR1 MDHEN and CDR2 SYDVKM. This CDR3 has 13 amino acids. Trimming cost V 10 bases and J 4 bases, with 16 bases left between them. The CDR3 is CAISDTATYGYTF. CDR3 nucleotide sequence: TGTGCCATTTCGGACACCGCGACCTATGGCTACACCTTC.

Points on this clonotype: The CDR3 does not close with the conserved phenylalanine or tryptophan, likely indicating a read error. The gene calls are TRBV9 and TRBJ2-1; TRBD2 might be the D (5 bases). With 2 bases removed from V and 0 bases from J, the gap between germline ends came to 12 bases. Germline V CDR1 and CDR2: SGDLS, YYNGEE. The CDR3 has 16 residues. For the CDR3, the DNA is TGTGCCAGCAGCGTTAGACGGGGTAGCTCCTACAATGAGCAGTTCGTC. Translation: CASSVRRGSSYNEQFV.

The rearrangement links TRBV9 to TRBJ2-1, with 7 bases lining up with TRBD1. CDR3 size: 14 residues. The germline CDR1 and CDR2 sequences are SGDLS and YYNGEE. The V segment lost 3 bases and the J segment 10 bases; nucleotides outside the gene matches: 10. CDR3 residues: CASSAQTGTYEQFF. CDR3 nucleotide sequence: TGTGCCAGCAGCGCGCAGACAGGGACCTACGAGCAGTTCTTC.

This clonotype was observed a handful of times. V gene TRBV25-1 combines with J gene TRBJ2-1; 11 nucleotides line up with TRBD2. The ends lost 8 bases at V and 7 bases at J; junction bases unmatched: 19. The CDR3 is 18 amino acids. Germline CDR1 and CDR2: MGHDK and SYGVNS. CDR3 nucleotide sequence: TGTGCCAGCGGACCGAGGATGGGTAGCGGGGGGGCGGGAAATGAGCAGTTCTTC. Its protein product is CASGPRMGSGGAGNEQFF.

There are a few counts of this clonotype. The chain employs TRBV21-1 and TRBJ2-7; the tabulated D call, TRBD1, remains unverified against the DNA. TRBV21-1 is flagged as a pseudogene. This CDR3 contains 16 residues. CDR3 sequence (DNA): TGTGCCAGCAGCAAATGCCGGGACCTATCCTCCTACGAGCAGTACTTC. It translates to CASSKCRDLSSYEQYF.

The V and J genes are TRBV10-3 and TRBJ2-5, with D uncertain. CDR3 length: 13 residues. The ends were cut back, 4 bases at V and 2 bases at J, with 8 bases in the middle. The germline CDR1 and CDR2 sequences are ENHRY and SYGVKD. The CDR3 region is CAISAPQQETQYF. In DNA form, the CDR3 reads TGTGCCATCAGTGCGCCTCAGCAAGAGACCCAGTACTTC.

The chain employs TRBV3-1 and TRBJ2-7; D possibly corresponds to TRBD2 (6 bases). Trimming left V 4 bases short and J 9 bases short, with 16 bases between. The CDR3 spans 13 residues. CDR1 and CDR2 (germline): LGHDT, YNNKEL (reference sequence). CDR3 protein: CASSPTGGRGQYF. In DNA form, the CDR3 reads TGTGCCAGCAGCCCAACCGGGGGTCGAGGGCAGTACTTC.

V usage is TRBV29-1 and J usage is TRBJ1-5; no reliable D call. The germline V gene has CDR1 SQVTM and CDR2 ANQGSEA. The CDR3 extends over 15 amino acids. V was cut by 3 bases and J by 7 bases, with 19 bases left in between. CDR3 region: CSVDPDRTPIQPQHF. CDR3 in DNA: TGCAGCGTTGACCCGGATCGTACTCCTATACAGCCCCAGCATTTT.

This clonotype came up a few times. This sequence joins TRBV29-1 and TRBJ2-3, with 9 bases aligning to TRBD2. The V segment lost 5 bases and the J segment 9 bases; nucleotides outside the gene matches: 9. Germline loops: CDR1 SQVTM, CDR2 ANQGSEA. The CDR3 contains 13 residues. As DNA, the CDR3 is TGCAGCGTTCGTGGGACTAGCTCCAACACGCAGTATTTT. This codes for CSVRGTSSNTQYF.

The chain carries TRBV6-5 and TRBJ1-3; weak D call: TRBD1 (6 bases). Germline V CDR1 and CDR2: MNHEY, SVGAGI. The CDR3 consists of 13 residues. Trimming removed 5 bases at V and 7 bases at J, with 12 bases between. The CDR3 region is CASSGGQMNTIYF. In DNA form, the CDR3 reads TGTGCCAGCAGTGGGGGACAAATGAACACCATATATTTT.

The table lists this clonotype with a few counts. V usage is TRBV24-1 and J usage is TRBJ2-4; 7 bases align to TRBD2. Trimming at V came to 2 bases and at J to 8 bases, leaving 5 bases not matched to a gene. The CDR3 is 14 residues long. CDR1 and CDR2 from the germline V gene are KGHDR and SFDVKD. The CDR3 sequence: CATSDSGLGDIQYF. In nucleotides, the CDR3 is TGTGCCACCAGTGATTCTGGACTAGGGGACATTCAGTACTTC.

V gene TRBV7-9 combines with J gene TRBJ1-4; the D gene is possibly TRBD1 (6 bases). The CDR3 runs to 14 residues. CDR1 and CDR2 from the germline V gene are SEHNR and FQNEAQ (reference sequence). V was cut by 0 bases and J by 7 bases, with 9 bases left in between. CDR3 protein: CASSLAGQTEKLFF. The DNA of the CDR3 is TGTGCCAGCAGCTTAGCGGGACAAACTGAAAAACTGTTTTTT.

This clonotype has a single count. This chain joins TRBV3-1 and TRBJ2-7; possibly TRBD2 for D (5 bases). The CDR3 covers 17 residues. Germline CDR1 is LGHDT and CDR2 is YNNKEL (reference sequence). V was clipped by 4 bases and J by 0 bases, with 19 bases between them. CDR3 nucleotide sequence: TGTGCCAGCAGCCCGCGGCTGGGTGGAGCGGACTCCTACGAGCAGTACTTC. Protein sequence: CASSPRLGGADSYEQYF.

This clonotype was found many times. Here the CDR3 reads CATSVIGYSYEQYF. The CDR3 DNA follows: TGTGCCACCAGCGTGATTGGGTACAGCTACGAGCAGTACTTC. V and J are TRBV15 and TRBJ2-7; D is unresolved. The CDR3 runs to 14 residues. Trimming removed 5 bases from V and 3 bases from J, with 14 bases in between. Germline CDR1 LNHNV, CDR2 YYDKDF (reference sequence).

This clonotype was seen just once. This rearrangement joins TRBV25-1 to TRBJ2-1, with D possibly TRBD2 on 5 matching bases. The ends were cut back, 6 bases at V and 12 bases at J, with 18 bases in the middle. The CDR3 totals 13 residues. CDR1 is MGHDK and CDR2 is SYGVNS in the germline V gene. CDR3 coding DNA: TGTGCCAGCAGGGCCCCTTACCGGGATGGGCAGTTCTTC. Translating gives CASRAPYRDGQFF.

The V gene is TRBV10-3, the J gene TRBJ1-1; D call uncertain. Germline V gene sequence: CDR1 ENHRY, CDR2 SYGVKD. The CDR3 spans 15 residues. Between the trimmed V and J ends, which lost 5 bases and 1 base, there was a span of 14 bases. The CDR3 DNA reads TGTGCCATCAGTAAGGGTTTTAATGGGAACACTGAAGCTTTCTTT. Translation: CAISKGFNGNTEAFF.

The gene calls are TRBV7-8 and TRBJ1-6; maybe TRBD1 (6 bases). The V end lost 5 bases, the J end lost 6 bases, and 14 bases lay between the germline ends. The CDR3 runs to 15 residues. The germline gives CDR1 SGHVS, CDR2 FQNEAQ. The CDR3 DNA reads as TGTGCCAGCAGCCTCAGGACAGACCCTAATTCACCCCTCCACTTT. It codes for CASSLRTDPNSPLHF.

V is TRBV27 and J is TRBJ2-2; possible D gene TRBD2, 6 bases. The CDR3 is made up of 17 amino acids. Germline-derived CDR1 and CDR2 are MNHEY and SMNVEV (reference sequence). With 5 bases removed from V and 4 bases from J, the gap between germline ends came to 20 bases. CDR3 coding DNA: TGTGCCAGCAGTCGGGACTTTCCCGCGAGGGGCACCGGGGAGCTGTTTTTT. Its translation: CASSRDFPARGTGELFF.

This rearrangement joins TRBV4-1 to TRBJ2-5, with D possibly TRBD2 on 5 matching bases. V was pared by 1 base and J by 5 bases, with 11 bases between. This CDR3 region has 14 residues. Per the germline V gene, CDR1 is MGHRA and CDR2 is YSYEKL. The CDR3 sequence is CASSQGGSEETQYF. The CDR3 DNA reads TGCGCCAGCAGCCAAGGAGGTAGCGAGGAGACCCAGTACTTC.

The chain joins TRBV18 to TRBJ1-1, with TRBD1 identical over 7 bases. The CDR3 extends over 15 amino acids. Germline CDR1 and CDR2: KGHSH and LQKENI. V lost 8 bases to trimming and J lost 4 bases; unmatched junction nucleotides: 13. Here the CDR3 reads CASPGGLGGITEAFF. CDR3 in DNA: TGTGCCAGCCCAGGGGGATTAGGGGGGATCACTGAAGCTTTCTTT.

This chain links TRBV25-1 with TRBJ1-1; D remains unclear. This CDR3 has 10 residues. V shed 8 bases and J shed 7 bases, with 8 bases lying between them. The V gene's germline CDR1 is MGHDK and CDR2 SYGVNS. The CDR3 DNA reads TGTGCCAGCTTCGGACTTGAAGCTTTCTTT. Encoded protein: CASFGLEAFF.

The J gene is TRBJ1-1, the V gene TRBV7-3; 10 nucleotides match TRBD1. The trim removed 1 base at V and 3 bases at J, leaving 5 bases unmatched. Germline V lookup: CDR1 SGHTA, CDR2 FQGTGA. The CDR3 extends over 16 amino acids. This CDR3 is CASSLKTGGLDTEAFF. The DNA for the CDR3 is TGTGCCAGCAGCTTAAAGACAGGGGGCCTGGACACTGAAGCTTTCTTT.

The CDR3 here is CASSPTSIETQYF. The CDR3 DNA follows: TGTGCCAGCAGCCCCACCTCAATAGAGACCCAGTACTTC. V is TRBV7-7 and J is TRBJ2-5; no reliable D call. Looked up from germline, CDR1 is SSHAT and CDR2 is FNYEAQ (reference sequence). This CDR3 comprises 13 residues. Trimming cost V 5 bases and J 4 bases, with 11 bases left between them.

This chain joins TRBV2 and TRBJ2-7; no firm D call. Trimming removed 1 base at V and 2 bases at J, with 6 bases between. Germline-derived CDR1 and CDR2 are SNHLY and FYNNEI. This CDR3 has 13 residues. The CDR3 loop is CASSEGKAYEQYF. CDR3 DNA sequence: TGTGCCAGCAGTGAAGGGAAGGCCTACGAGCAGTACTTC.

This clonotype appeared a few times. This rearrangement joins TRBV20-1 to TRBJ2-1; D is undetermined. This CDR3 comprises 14 residues. Germline CDR1 reads DFQATT; CDR2 reads SNEGSKA (reference sequence). Trimming took off 3 bases at V and 4 bases at J, with 13 bases between the two ends. In nucleotides, the CDR3 is TGCAGTGCTAGTGAGCGAGGAGCATACAATGAGCAGTTCTTC. This gives the protein CSASERGAYNEQFF.

This clonotype was recorded a few times. This chain joins TRBV3-1 and TRBJ2-7, with 10 bases that match TRBD2. Trimming removed 1 base from V and 7 bases from J; junction bases left unmatched: 7. Germline CDR1 and CDR2: LGHDT and YNNKEL (reference sequence). The CDR3 spans 15 residues. CDR3 DNA: TGTGCCAGCAGCCAAGGAGCGGGAGGGCCTAAAGAGCAGTACTTC. The encoded protein is CASSQGAGGPKEQYF.